The 32 T cell receptor beta chains reported below all come from one sample, sequenced in a study of T cell repertoires in cytomegalovirus infection (dated by TCRdb to the late 2010s). These receptors lack a known antigen. The treatment or condition label corresponds to: in vitro stimulation with specific CMV peptide epitopes to enrich CMV-specific T cells. Sequencer: Illumina HiSeq 1500. TCRdb reworked the public reads: Q25 trimming with fastp, MiXCR clone assembly, productive beta chains retained. Records with the same CDR3 protein are collapsed into one entry carrying the most frequent genes and DNA. This sample has around 800,000 distinct CDR3 sequences in its table, and about 31% of those were observed once. The ten largest clones take up over 10% of the sample. This material consisted of cultured CD8+ T cells from PBMCs, taken from culture after CMV antigen stimulation. The receptors were gathered from a human donor in good health (CMV status not recorded). Some clones in this sample may be carry-over from other donors' samples.

The chain couples TRBV14 to TRBJ2-7; perhaps TRBD1 as D (6 bases). Trimming took off 0 bases at V and 5 bases at J, with 20 bases between the two ends. Germline CDR1 SGHDN, CDR2 FVKESK. The CDR3 runs to 17 residues. The CDR3 coding sequence is TGTGCCAGCAGCCAAGATAGGAAACAGGGAAGAACTCACGAGCAGTACTTC. This codes for CASSQDRKQGRTHEQYF.

This clonotype appeared once. This may come from a read error, since a much larger clone is one base off. The J gene is TRBJ2-5, the V gene TRBV7-2, with 9 bases that match TRBD2. Germline trimming cut 2 bases from V and 5 bases from J; bases unmatched to any gene: 6. The germline gives CDR1 SGHTA, CDR2 FQGNSA. The CDR3 runs 15 residues. The CDR3 reads CASSLSGGGDETQYF. In DNA form, the CDR3 reads TGTGCCAGCAGCTTAAGTGGCGGGGGGGATGAGACCCAGTACTTC.

Details on this clonotype: A read error is possible here, since a much larger clone lies one base away. The gene calls are TRBV7-2 and TRBJ1-5; 9 bases align to TRBD1. The CDR3 has 15 residues. Trimming cost V 4 bases and J 3 bases; bases outside gene matches: 4. From germline, CDR1 is SGHTA and CDR2 FQGNSA. The CDR3 reads CTSSSTGGINQPQHF. The CDR3 nucleotides are TGTACCAGCAGCTCGACAGGGGGTATCAATCAGCCCCAGCATTTT.

The genes are TRBV7-4 and TRBJ2-6; D gene unclear. Germline V lookup: CDR1 SGHVT, CDR2 SQSDAQ. This CDR3 spans 13 amino acids. CDR3 sequence reads: CVPSRSGANVLTF. The CDR3 bases are TGTGTCCCTTCTCGCTCTGGGGCCAACGTCCTGACTTTC. Full variable domain (outside the CDR3, taken from reference TRBV7-4 and TRBJ2-6): GAGVSQSPRYKVAKRGRDVALRCDSISGHVTLYWYRQTLGQGSEVLTYSQSDAQRDKSGRPSGRFSAERPERSVSTLKIQRTEQGDSAVYLCVPSRSGANVLTFGAGSRLTVL.

The table lists this clonotype with many counts. The rearrangement joins TRBV7-6 to TRBJ2-7; weak D call: TRBD2 (5 bases). Germline V gives CDR1 SGHVS, CDR2 FNYEAQ. V was shortened by 3 bases and J by 0 bases, with 9 bases between the two germline ends. The CDR3 totals 14 residues. CDR3 sequence reads: CASSFGTSSYEQYF. CDR3 nucleotides: TGTGCCAGCAGCTTCGGTACTAGCTCCTACGAGCAGTACTTC. The full variable domain, its missing parts supplied by reference TRBV7-6 and TRBJ2-7, is GAGVSQSPRYKVTKRGQDVALRCDPISGHVSLYWYRQALGQGPEFLTYFNYEAQQDKSGLPNDRFSAERPEGSISTLTIQRTEQRDSAMYRCASSFGTSSYEQYFGPGTRLTVT.

This clonotype occurred once. The rearrangement links TRBV6-5 to TRBJ2-3, with 7 nucleotides matching TRBD2. CDR3 length: 15 residues. The V and J ends lost 3 bases and 5 bases, in that order; junction bases with no gene match: 8. From germline, CDR1 is MNHEY and CDR2 SVGAGI. CDR3 DNA: TGTGCCAGCAGTTATGGGGGGAGGGACGGAGATACGCAGTATTTT. Its protein product is CASSYGGRDGDTQYF.

This rearrangement joins TRBV11-2 to TRBJ2-3, with unresolved D. V gave up 0 bases and J gave up 0 bases, with 10 bases separating them. The CDR3 is made up of 16 amino acids. Germline V gives CDR1 SGHAT, CDR2 FQNNGV. This chain's CDR3 is CASSLDDIQSTDTQYF. The CDR3 nucleotides read TGTGCCAGCAGCTTAGACGACATACAAAGCACAGATACGCAGTATTTT.

This clonotype was counted between two and nine times. The genes are TRBV7-9 and TRBJ1-5, with D perhaps matching TRBD1 (6 bases). Deletions cut 1 base from V and 0 bases from J, with 13 bases between. The germline gives CDR1 SEHNR, CDR2 FQNEAQ (reference sequence). CDR3 size: 17 residues. CDR3 nucleotides: TGTGCCAGCAGCTTAGGGGGCCAGGGGCATAGCAATCAGCCCCAGCATTTT. Protein sequence: CASSLGGQGHSNQPQHF.

In its sample, this clonotype was seen a few times. The J gene is TRBJ1-2, the V gene TRBV7-6, with D uncertain. V was cut by 5 bases and J by 8 bases, with 15 bases left in between. This CDR3 spans 13 amino acids. In germline, CDR1 is SGHVS, CDR2 FNYEAQ. The CDR3 DNA follows: TGTGCCAGCAGCAACTCGGGATCTGGGGGCTACACCTTC. Translating gives CASSNSGSGGYTF.

This clonotype was observed a few times. The chain recombines TRBV7-2 with TRBJ2-7; TRBD1 is a possible D gene (6 bases). The germline V and J ends were trimmed by 4 bases and 3 bases, with 10 bases remaining between them. The CDR3 spans 13 residues. Germline lookup yields CDR1 SGHTA and CDR2 FQGNSA. As DNA, the CDR3 is TGTGCCAGCAGCTCTTTCAGGGGCTACGAGCAGTACGTC. It yields the protein CASSSFRGYEQYV.

This clonotype was recorded a few times. The rearrangement uses TRBV28 and TRBJ2-7; D possibly corresponds to TRBD2 (6 bases). The V end was cut by 5 bases, the J end by 2 bases, with 10 bases between. Per the germline V gene, CDR1 is MDHEN and CDR2 is SYDVKM. The CDR3 is made up of 13 amino acids. For the CDR3, the DNA is TGTGCCAGCAGTCTGGGACTCCCCTACGAGCAGTACGTC. Translating it yields CASSLGLPYEQYV.

The V call is TRBV27, the J call TRBJ2-3; TRBD1 might be the D (5 bases). Trimming took off 7 bases at V and 1 base at J, with 18 bases between the two ends. Germline V gene lookup returns CDR1 MNHEY and CDR2 SMNVEV (reference sequence). The CDR3 is 16 residues long. The CDR3 here is CASTNYAGARTDTQYF. The CDR3 DNA follows: TGTGCCAGCACCAATTACGCTGGGGCCCGCACAGATACGCAGTATTTT.

This clonotype was observed a few times. The chain uses TRBV20-1 and TRBJ2-1; D remains unclear. Per the germline V gene, CDR1 is DFQATT and CDR2 is SNEGSKA (reference sequence). V lost 3 bases to trimming and J lost 9 bases, with 12 bases between them. The CDR3 is made up of 12 amino acids. CDR3 nucleotide sequence: TGCAGTGCTAGCATCGGCGAACGTGAGCAGTTCTTC. This gives the protein CSASIGEREQFF.

A note on this clonotype: The junction and the germline gene differ at one end; a read error may be behind it. This chain connects TRBV7-4 to TRBJ2-7, with TRBD1 matching 9 bases. The CDR3 loop spans 15 amino acids. Germline CDR1 is SGHVT and CDR2 is SQSDAQ. DNA for the CDR3: TGTGTCAGCAGCTTAGGCGGACAGGGGAGAGACGAGCAGTACTTC. It is translated as CVSSLGGQGRDEQYF.

The V gene is TRBV24-1, the J gene TRBJ2-3, with D perhaps TRBD2 (5 bases). Germline-derived CDR1 and CDR2 are KGHDR and SFDVKD. V shed 4 bases and J shed 5 bases, with 12 bases lying between them. CDR3 length equals 14 residues. CDR3 loop: CATSERGIIDTQYF. In DNA, the CDR3 is TGTGCCACCAGTGAACGGGGTATAATAGATACGCAGTATTTT.

This chain links TRBV23-1 with TRBJ1-5; a weak D match, TRBD1 (6 bases). TRBV23-1 is assigned to the ORF class and has an uncertain function. V was clipped by 3 bases and J by 4 bases, with 16 bases between them. The CDR3 contains 16 residues. The CDR3 nucleotides read TGCGCCAGCAGTCAGGAACGACAGGTTTTTAATCAGCCCCAGCATTTT. Translated: CASSQERQVFNQPQHF.

The rearrangement uses TRBV4-1 and TRBJ2-2, with D perhaps matching TRBD1 (6 bases). Trimming cost V 1 base and J 6 bases, with 9 bases left between them. CDR1 and CDR2 from the germline V gene are MGHRA and YSYEKL. This CDR3 contains 14 residues. The CDR3 loop is CASSQVDRSGELFF. The CDR3 coding sequence is TGCGCCAGCAGCCAAGTTGACAGGTCCGGGGAGCTGTTTTTT.

This clonotype was seen a handful of times. The rearrangement joins TRBV12-3 or TRBV12-4 to TRBJ2-1, with D possibly being TRBD1 (5 bases). V was trimmed by 0 bases and J by 9 bases, leaving 9 bases between them. This CDR3 contains 13 residues. Written as DNA, the CDR3 is TGTGCCAGCAGTTTAGCGGTCAGGGTTGAGCAGTTCTTC. Protein sequence: CASSLAVRVEQFF.

The chain uses TRBV14 and TRBJ1-1; D possibly corresponds to TRBD1 (5 bases). The length of the CDR3 is 15 residues. Germline V gives CDR1 SGHDN, CDR2 FVKESK. V was cut by 0 bases and J by 0 bases, with 8 bases left in between. CDR3 loop: CASSQEETVNTEAFF. In nucleotides, the CDR3 is TGTGCCAGCAGCCAAGAGGAGACAGTGAACACTGAAGCTTTCTTT.

The chain couples TRBV15 to TRBJ2-3; no clear D. The CDR3 is 15 amino acids. Germline values: CDR1 LNHNV, CDR2 YYDKDF (reference sequence). V was shortened by 2 bases and J by 3 bases, with 12 bases between the two germline ends. The CDR3 region has the DNA TGTGCCACCAGCAGACTGGACCAACCGACAGATACGCAGTATTTT. The encoded protein is CATSRLDQPTDTQYF.

This clonotype was counted many times. V is TRBV7-6 and J is TRBJ2-7; D is ambiguous. CDR3 length equals 15 residues. The germline V gene has CDR1 SGHVS and CDR2 FNYEAQ. V was pared by 1 base and J by 5 bases, with 15 bases between. CDR3 residues: CASSLDSVGPDEQYF. The CDR3 DNA reads as TGTGCCAGCAGCTTAGACTCCGTAGGGCCGGACGAGCAGTACTTC.

The chain joins TRBV7-9 to TRBJ2-3; tentatively, D is TRBD2 (6 bases). Trimming took off 6 bases at V and 4 bases at J, with 20 bases between the two ends. This CDR3 contains 16 residues. CDR1 is SEHNR and CDR2 is FQNEAQ in the germline V gene (reference sequence). The CDR3 DNA reads as TGTGCCAGCAGTCCCGGGCCGGGGACTGGCGCAGATACGCAGTATTTT. It codes for CASSPGPGTGADTQYF.

This clonotype was seen repeatedly, ten times or more. The junction departs from germline at one end; a sequencing error may be responsible. This chain connects TRBV27 to TRBJ2-1, with 7 bases matching TRBD1. The CDR3 has 15 amino acids. Germline V gives CDR1 MNHEY, CDR2 SMNVEV (reference sequence). CDR3 amino acids: CASTLGTAPNNEQFF. The CDR3 DNA sequence: TGTGCCAGCACTTTAGGGACAGCCCCCAACAATGAGCAGTTCTTC.

Details on this clonotype: At one boundary the junction diverges from the germline segment, which might be a read error. The chain has TRBV4-1 and TRBJ1-4; 9 positions agree with TRBD1. The CDR3 is made up of 16 amino acids. The V gene's germline CDR1 is MGHRA and CDR2 YSYEKL. The CDR3 DNA is TGCGCCAGCACAAGGAGCAAGACAGGGGGGGATGAAAATCTGTTTTTT. It encodes CASTRSKTGGDENLFF.

In its sample, this clonotype was seen a few times. The chain employs TRBV19 and TRBJ1-2; D gene ambiguous. CDR3 length: 15 amino acids. V dropped 7 bases and J dropped 4 bases, with 19 bases sitting between them. Per germline, CDR1 LNHDA and CDR2 SQIVND (reference sequence). For the CDR3, the DNA is TGTGCCAGTACCACCTCGTTAGCCGGCGGCTATGGCTACACCTTC. This translates into CASTTSLAGGYGYTF.

This clonotype was observed many times. CDR3 in DNA: TGTGCCAGCAGTTTAGAGCAGGCCTACAATGAGCAGTTCTTC. Its protein is CASSLEQAYNEQFF. The chain combines TRBV12-3 or TRBV12-4 with TRBJ2-1; D unresolved. The V and J ends lost 1 base and 2 bases respectively, with 6 bases between them. The CDR3 runs 14 residues.

This clonotype was recorded a few times. The chain carries TRBV11-3 and TRBJ2-5; TRBD1 agrees at 10 bases. Unmatched junction bases numbered 6, after V lost 5 bases and J lost 3 bases. The length of the CDR3 is 15 residues. CDR1 SGHNT and CDR2 YENEEA come from the germline V gene. This CDR3 reads CASSRRTGGEETQYF. CDR3 in DNA: TGTGCCAGCAGCCGACGGACAGGGGGAGAAGAGACCCAGTACTTC. Combining the CDR3 with reference TRBV11-3 and TRBJ2-5 gives the whole variable domain EAGVVQSPRYKIIEKKQPVAFWCNPISGHNTLYWYLQNLGQGPELLIRYENEEAVDDSQLPKDRFSAERLKGVDSTLKIQPAELGDSAVYLCASSRRTGGEETQYFGPGTRLLVL.

Only a few counts were recorded for this clonotype. V usage is TRBV4-2 and J usage is TRBJ1-2; 7 nucleotides line up with TRBD1. CDR3 length: 16 amino acids. V lost 0 bases, J lost 4 bases, and 8 bases stayed unmatched. Germline loops: CDR1 LGHNA, CDR2 YNFKEQ. The CDR3 nucleotides read TGTGCCAGCAGCCAAGACGGCTTGGGACAGTTCTATGGCTACACCTTC. Translating gives CASSQDGLGQFYGYTF.

The chain has TRBV27 and TRBJ2-1, with a weak D call TRBD2 (5 bases). The germline V gene has CDR1 MNHEY and CDR2 SMNVEV (reference sequence). The germline V and J ends were trimmed by 4 bases and 4 bases, with 14 bases remaining between them. CDR3 length equals 15 residues. The CDR3 DNA reads as TGTGCCAGCAGTTCTAGCTCGTTGACATACAATGAGCAGTTCTTC. Its translation: CASSSSSLTYNEQFF.

The chain couples TRBV7-6 to TRBJ2-1; 11 bases are shared with TRBD2. The CDR3 is made up of 15 amino acids. Germline CDR1 SGHVS, CDR2 FNYEAQ. Trimming cost V 4 bases and J 7 bases; bases outside gene matches: 6. CDR3 amino acids: CASSYLAGGWNEQFF. CDR3 nucleotides: TGTGCCAGCAGCTATTTAGCGGGGGGGTGGAATGAGCAGTTCTTC.

This CDR3 is CASSYSIGSTGELFF. In nucleotides, the CDR3 is TGTGCCAGCAGTTACTCGATAGGGAGTACCGGGGAGCTGTTTTTT. The rearrangement joins TRBV6-5 to TRBJ2-2; tentatively, D is TRBD2 (5 bases). The CDR3 has 15 residues. V was trimmed by 0 bases and J by 5 bases, leaving 10 bases between them. In germline, CDR1 is MNHEY, CDR2 SVGAGI.

This clonotype was observed a handful of times. V and J are TRBV4-3 and TRBJ2-3; either TRBD1 or TRBD2 may fit D (5 bases each). V gave up 2 bases and J gave up 0 bases, with 12 bases separating them. Germline V lookup: CDR1 LGHNA, CDR2 YSLEER. The CDR3 has 16 residues. Here the CDR3 reads CASSQRDAASTDTQYF. In DNA, the CDR3 is TGCGCCAGCAGCCAACGGGACGCAGCTAGCACAGATACGCAGTATTTT.